These 27 T cell receptor beta chains originate from one sample sequenced in a study of cytomegalovirus exposure and HLA in healthy donors. The PCR was carried out with 60 Vbeta primers and 13 Jbeta primers. Produced via immunoSEQ multiplex PCR; TCRdb's table is partial and in-frame only. This sample yields around 100,000 clones, of which approximately 80% are seen a single time; roughly 3.5% belongs to the top ten. Specimen: PBMCs. The receptors were sampled from a man younger than 45 in good health and CMV-seropositive.

The chain joins TRBV27 to TRBJ2-3; 7 nucleotides agree with TRBD1. This CDR3 is 14 amino acids long. The germline V gene has CDR1 MNHEY and CDR2 SMNVEV (reference sequence). The V gene end was trimmed by 7 bases and the J gene end by 4 bases; junction bases not matched to a gene: 8. CDR3 in amino acids: CASTLQGEPDTQYF. For the CDR3, the DNA is TGTGCCAGCACCCTCCAGGGGGAACCAGATACGCAGTATTTT.

The rearrangement links TRBV28 to TRBJ2-1, with a possible D match to TRBD2 (5 bases). V lost 2 bases and J lost 7, with 12 bases in between. The CDR3 is made up of 14 amino acids. Germline CDR1 MDHEN, CDR2 SYDVKM. This CDR3 reads CASSLTGERNEQFF. The CDR3 DNA is TGTGCCAGCAGTTTAACCGGGGAGAGGAATGAGCAGTTCTTC.

CDR3 in amino acids: CASRPRDRVESPLHF. DNA for the CDR3: TGCGCCAGCAGGCCCCGGGACAGGGTAGAGTCACCCCTCCACTTT. V usage is TRBV10-2 and J usage is TRBJ1-6, with 9 bases lining up with TRBD1. The germline V gene has CDR1 WSHSY and CDR2 SAAADI. V trimming: 6 bases; J trimming: 10 bases; junction bases outside the gene matches: 10. This CDR3 is built from 15 residues.

The rearrangement joins TRBV28 to TRBJ1-1; no firm D call. The CDR3 sequence is 11 residues long. Trimming took 2 bases from V and 10 from J, leaving 8 bases between them. Per the germline V gene, CDR1 is MDHEN and CDR2 is SYDVKM. Here the CDR3 reads CASSLLGRAFF. The CDR3 DNA sequence: TGTGCCAGCAGTTTACTTGGCAGAGCTTTCTTT.

V usage is TRBV5-6 and J usage is TRBJ2-5; D is unclear. The germline gives CDR1 SGHDT, CDR2 YYEEEE. V was pared by 0 bases and J by 4 bases, with 7 bases between. The CDR3 length is 13 residues. The CDR3 region is CASSLASGETQYF. For the CDR3, the DNA is TGTGCCAGCAGCTTGGCATCGGGAGAGACCCAGTACTTC.

The chain combines TRBV18 with TRBJ2-1, with TRBD2 identical over 13 bases. V lost 3 bases, J lost 8 bases, and 4 bases stayed unmatched. Germline CDR1 KGHSH, CDR2 LQKENI. The CDR3 sequence is 15 residues long. The CDR3 protein is CASSPRTSGSDEQFF. In nucleotides, the CDR3 is TGTGCCAGCTCACCTAGGACTAGCGGGAGTGATGAGCAGTTCTTC.

This chain connects TRBV6-6 to TRBJ1-1; 8 nucleotides match TRBD1. Germline V gives CDR1 MNHNY, CDR2 SVGAGI (reference sequence). The CDR3 is made up of 15 amino acids. Trimming at V came to 7 bases and at J to 1 base, leaving 8 bases not matched to a gene. Here the CDR3 reads CASTRQGTENTEAFF. CDR3 sequence (DNA): TGTGCCAGCACCAGACAGGGGACAGAGAACACTGAAGCTTTCTTT.

The CDR3 sequence is CAISESGGETQYF. The CDR3 DNA follows: TGTGCCATCAGTGAGTCTGGGGGGGAGACCCAGTACTTC. The chain uses TRBV10-3 and TRBJ2-5; TRBD2 is a possible D gene (6 bases). Germline CDR1 is ENHRY and CDR2 is SYGVKD. This CDR3 has 13 residues. Trimming pared 0 bases from V and 5 bases from J, leaving 7 bases between.

CDR3 DNA: TGTGCCAGCTCGGACAGGGGCCTCCACGAGCAGTACTTC. This sequence encodes CASSDRGLHEQYF. The rearrangement uses TRBV14 and TRBJ2-7, with 9 nucleotides matching TRBD1. With 8 bases clipped from V and 5 bases from J, the junction kept 7 bases outside the gene matches. Germline V CDR1 and CDR2: SGHDN, FVKESK. The CDR3 runs 13 residues. Together with reference TRBV14 and TRBJ2-7, the CDR3 gives the full variable domain: EAGVTQFPSHSVIEKGQTVTLRCDPISGHDNLYWYRRVMGKEIKFLLHFVKESKQDESGMPNNRFLAERTGGTYSTLKVQPAELEDSGVYFCASSDRGLHEQYFGPGTRLTVT.

This clone was picked up one time. The CDR3 DNA is TGCGCCAGCGCGGGAGGGGGCACAGATACGCAGTATTTT. Its protein product is CASAGGGTDTQYF. V is TRBV4-1 and J is TRBJ2-3; 9 bases agree with TRBD2. This CDR3 has 13 amino acids. Trimming at V came to 8 bases and at J to 1 base, leaving 1 base not matched to a gene. The V gene's germline CDR1 is MGHRA and CDR2 YSYEKL.

The sample holds one count of this clone. The chain joins TRBV16 to TRBJ2-7; TRBD2 matches at 8 bases. V shed 0 bases and J 5 bases; nucleotides not matched to a gene: 6. The CDR3 extends over 15 amino acids. The V gene's germline CDR1 is KGHSY and CDR2 FQNENV. CDR3 sequence (DNA): TGTGCCAGCAGCCAATCGATTAGCGGGAACCACGAGCAGTACTTC. Protein: CASSQSISGNHEQYF.

This chain connects TRBV29-1 to TRBJ2-2; possible D gene TRBD1, 6 bases. Germline CDR1 reads SQVTM; CDR2 reads ANQGSEA. The CDR3 sequence is 14 residues long. With 6 bases removed from V and 4 bases from J, the gap between germline ends came to 15 bases. The CDR3 region has the DNA TGCAGCGTCCTACAGGGAGACGCCACCGGGGAGCTGTTTTTT. It is translated as CSVLQGDATGELFF.

J is TRBJ2-1 and V is TRBV7-9; unclear D gene. CDR3 size: 14 residues. V was clipped by 6 bases and J by 4 bases, with 13 bases between them. Germline V lookup: CDR1 SEHNR, CDR2 FQNEAQ (reference sequence). In DNA, the CDR3 is TGTGCCAGCAGAGCAGGCCTCCCGTACAATGAGCAGTTCTTC. Protein sequence: CASRAGLPYNEQFF.

This chain joins TRBV7-9 and TRBJ1-1, with unresolved D. Germline loops: CDR1 SEHNR, CDR2 FQNEAQ (reference sequence). Trimming left V 1 base short and J 1 base short, with 10 bases between. There are 15 residues in the CDR3. CDR3 nucleotide sequence: TGTGCCAGCAGCTTAGGTGCAGGTCGGAACACTGAAGCTTTCTTT. The encoded protein is CASSLGAGRNTEAFF.

This clone has more than one count but fewer than ten. The rearrangement uses TRBV6-1 and TRBJ2-7, with 8 bases identical to TRBD2. Germline values: CDR1 MNHNS, CDR2 SASEGT. The CDR3 runs 15 residues. V lost 2 bases and J lost 3; bases outside the gene matches: 6. The CDR3 protein is CASSETSGYLYEQYF. The CDR3 DNA sequence: TGTGCCAGCAGTGAAACTAGCGGATACCTCTACGAGCAGTACTTC.

V gene TRBV6-5 combines with J gene TRBJ1-1, with 9 bases that match TRBD1. The CDR3 length is 13 residues. The germline gives CDR1 MNHEY, CDR2 SVGAGI. After removal of 6 bases from V and 10 bases from J, the junction contained 9 bases not matched to a gene. The CDR3 sequence is CASSRQGEVTAFF. In DNA, the CDR3 is TGTGCCAGCAGCCGACAGGGGGAAGTTACAGCTTTCTTT.

This clone appeared once. This sequence joins TRBV28 and TRBJ2-2; TRBD1 matches 8 bases. J lost 0 bases, V lost 4 bases, and 7 bases had no gene match. The germline V gene encodes CDR1 MDHEN and CDR2 SYDVKM. CDR3 size: 17 residues. CDR3 coding DNA: TGTGCCAGCAGTTCCTTGGGACAGGATACGAACACCGGGGAGCTGTTTTTT. This translates into CASSSLGQDTNTGELFF.

The rearrangement uses TRBV25-1 and TRBJ1-2; D unresolved. Per the germline V gene, CDR1 is MGHDK and CDR2 is SYGVNS. Between the trimmed V and J ends, which lost 6 bases and 0 bases, there was a span of 11 bases. CDR3 length equals 14 residues. CDR3 bases: TGTGCCAGCAGATTTGACGGAGCTAACTATGGCTACACCTTC. This gives the protein CASRFDGANYGYTF.

The CDR3 sequence: CSVVGRSTGELFF. As DNA, the CDR3 is TGCAGCGTTGTAGGGAGGAGCACCGGGGAGCTGTTTTTT. The chain joins TRBV29-1 to TRBJ2-2, with a weak D call TRBD2 (6 bases). Trimming removed 4 bases from V and 4 bases from J, with 10 bases in between. The CDR3 covers 13 residues. Germline V gives CDR1 SQVTM, CDR2 ANQGSEA.

V and J are TRBV28 and TRBJ1-3, with unresolved D. Germline loops: CDR1 MDHEN, CDR2 SYDVKM. This CDR3 is built from 12 residues. V was clipped by 3 bases and J by 7 bases, with 7 bases between them. The CDR3 sequence: CASSFLGNTIYF. DNA for the CDR3: TGTGCCAGCAGTTTTCTCGGGAACACCATATATTTT.

Turning to this clone: An end of the junction does not agree with germline; a read error may underlie this. V usage is TRBV7-9 and J usage is TRBJ2-2; D possibly corresponds to TRBD1 (7 bases). The CDR3 consists of 17 residues. Germline V CDR1 and CDR2: SEHNR, FQNEAQ (reference sequence). The CDR3 nucleotides read TGTTCCAGCAGCTTGTGGCCCTTCGCAGGGGGGAGAGGGGAGCTGTTTTTT. Translated: CSSSLWPFAGGRGELFF.

This CDR3 is CASSLGQGGSYEQYF. CDR3 DNA sequence: TGTGCCAGCAGCTTAGGGCAGGGGGGCTCCTACGAGCAGTACTTC. The J gene is TRBJ2-7, the V gene TRBV5-4; D perhaps matches TRBD1 (7 bases). Germline CDR1 and CDR2: SGHNT and YYREEE (reference sequence). Trimming shortened V by 2 bases and J by 0 bases, and 12 bases separated the two germline ends. The CDR3 sequence is 15 residues long.

This chain links TRBV5-1 with TRBJ2-3, with 7 bases matching TRBD1. The CDR3 length is 12 residues. Germline lookup yields CDR1 SGHRS and CDR2 YFSETQ. With V trimmed by 4 bases and J by 14 bases, 10 bases remained unmatched. CDR3 DNA: TGCGCCAGCAGCCTCCGACAGGGTGGATTGTATTTT. Its translation is CASSLRQGGLYF.

As regards this clone: An end of the junction differs from the germline gene, which may be a read error. The rearrangement links TRBV28 to TRBJ1-2; the match to TRBD1 covers 7 bases. Germline loops: CDR1 MDHEN, CDR2 SYDVKM. This CDR3 has 14 residues. The CDR3 is CASSPQQGNYGYTF. CDR3 nucleotides: TGTGCTAGCAGTCCCCAACAGGGGAACTATGGCTACACCTTC.

This clone was seen only once. V and J are TRBV5-1 and TRBJ2-7; 12 nucleotides agree with TRBD2. V was pared by 5 bases and J by 3 bases, with 3 bases of the junction left unmatched. The germline V gene has CDR1 SGHRS and CDR2 YFSETQ. The CDR3 covers 14 residues. In DNA form, the CDR3 reads TGCGCCAGCAGACGACTAGCGGGAGACTACGAGCAGTACTTC. It yields the protein CASRRLAGDYEQYF.

Note on this clone: A junction end diverges from the germline sequence, so it may reflect a read error. This chain links TRBV10-1 with TRBJ1-1; D is perhaps TRBD1 (5 bases). CDR1 is WNHNN and CDR2 is SYGVQD in the germline V gene (reference sequence). This CDR3 has 12 amino acids. This CDR3 reads CASSEGHTEAFF. The CDR3 DNA follows: TGCGCGAGCAGCGAGGGGCACACTGAAGCTTTCTTT.

The chain is built from TRBV6-5 and TRBJ2-5; tentatively, D is TRBD2 (6 bases). The CDR3 is 16 amino acids. V was clipped by 2 bases and J by 5 bases, with 18 bases between them. The germline V gene has CDR1 MNHEY and CDR2 SVGAGI. This CDR3 reads CASSYTGSAGGETQYF. The CDR3 DNA follows: TGTGCCAGCAGTTACACAGGATCCGCTGGGGGGGAGACCCAGTACTTC.